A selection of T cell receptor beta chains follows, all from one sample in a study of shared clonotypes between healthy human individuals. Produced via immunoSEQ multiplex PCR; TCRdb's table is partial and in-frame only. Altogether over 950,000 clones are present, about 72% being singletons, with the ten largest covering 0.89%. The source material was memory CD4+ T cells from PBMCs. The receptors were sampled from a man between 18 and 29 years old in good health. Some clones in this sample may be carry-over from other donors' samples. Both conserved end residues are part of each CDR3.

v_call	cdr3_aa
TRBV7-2	CASSQQSGDTQYF
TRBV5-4	CASSLAGGDQPQHF
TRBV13	CASSLDGSQSSYNEQFF
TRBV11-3	CASSLVTGRQFF
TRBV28	CASSTVVGTPSHPPLYEQYF
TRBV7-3	CASSPSGRVNYNEQFF
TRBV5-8	CASSSRDEQFF
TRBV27	CASTSTGRGNYGYTF
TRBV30	CAGDRLFSYNEQFF
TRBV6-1	CASSEATGHQPQHF
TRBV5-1	CASNLNRWPYNEQFF
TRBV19	CASSIVPWLAGGPSYNEQFF
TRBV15	CATSRAEDTQYF
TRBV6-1	CASSEIATGGNSGANVLTF
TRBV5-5	CASSLEASPYNEQFF
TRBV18	CASSRGNTEAFF
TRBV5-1	CASTLTLGETQYF
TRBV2	CASRPEPGNYEQYF
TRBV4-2	CASSQGLAYEQYF
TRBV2	CASRGDRNEKLFF
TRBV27	CASSLNRAQENIQYF
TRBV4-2	CASSQEAQGEYNEQFF
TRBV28	CATTGSHEQYF
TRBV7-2	CASSLGQKNTEAFF
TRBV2	CASSATDTYEQYF